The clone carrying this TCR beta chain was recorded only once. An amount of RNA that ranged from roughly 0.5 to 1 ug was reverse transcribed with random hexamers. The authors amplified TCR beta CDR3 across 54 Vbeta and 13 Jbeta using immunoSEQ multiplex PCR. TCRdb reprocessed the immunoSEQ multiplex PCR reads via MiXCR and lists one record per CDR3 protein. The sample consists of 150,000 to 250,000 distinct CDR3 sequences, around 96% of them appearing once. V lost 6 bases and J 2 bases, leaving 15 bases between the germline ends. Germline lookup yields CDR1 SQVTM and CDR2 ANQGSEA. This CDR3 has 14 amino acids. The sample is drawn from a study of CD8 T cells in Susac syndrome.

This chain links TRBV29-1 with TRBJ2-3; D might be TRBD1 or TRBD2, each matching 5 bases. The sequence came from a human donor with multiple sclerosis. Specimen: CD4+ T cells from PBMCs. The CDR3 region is CSVDWGSNTDTQYF. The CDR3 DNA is TGCAGCGTCGACTGGGGGTCTAACACAGATACGCAGTATTTT.